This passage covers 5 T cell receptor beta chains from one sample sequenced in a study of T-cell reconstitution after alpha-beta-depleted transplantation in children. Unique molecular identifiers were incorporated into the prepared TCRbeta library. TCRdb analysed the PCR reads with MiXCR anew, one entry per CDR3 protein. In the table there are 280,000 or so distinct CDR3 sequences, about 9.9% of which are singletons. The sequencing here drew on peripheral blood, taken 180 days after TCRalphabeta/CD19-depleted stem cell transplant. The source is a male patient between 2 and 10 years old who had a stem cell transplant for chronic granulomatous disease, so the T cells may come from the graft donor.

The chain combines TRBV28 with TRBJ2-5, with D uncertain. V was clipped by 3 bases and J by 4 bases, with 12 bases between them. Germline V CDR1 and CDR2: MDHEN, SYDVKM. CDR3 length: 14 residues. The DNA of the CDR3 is TGTGCCAGCAGTTTCCCCCGCGGCAGAGAGACCCAGTACTTC. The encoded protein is CASSFPRGRETQYF.

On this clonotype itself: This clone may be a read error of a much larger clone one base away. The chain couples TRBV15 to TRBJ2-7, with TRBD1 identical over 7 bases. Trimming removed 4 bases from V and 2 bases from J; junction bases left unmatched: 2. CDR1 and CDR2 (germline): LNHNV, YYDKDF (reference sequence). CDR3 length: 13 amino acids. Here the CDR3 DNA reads TGTGCCACCAGCAAGCAGGGGGCCTACGAGCAGTACTTC. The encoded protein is CATSKQGAYEQYF.

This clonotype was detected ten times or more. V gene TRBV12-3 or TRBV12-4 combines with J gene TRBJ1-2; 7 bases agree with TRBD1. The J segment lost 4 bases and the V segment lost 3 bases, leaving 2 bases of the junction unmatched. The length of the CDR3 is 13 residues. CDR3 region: CASSLTGLYGYTF. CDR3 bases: TGTGCCAGCAGTTTGACAGGGCTCTATGGCTACACCTTC.

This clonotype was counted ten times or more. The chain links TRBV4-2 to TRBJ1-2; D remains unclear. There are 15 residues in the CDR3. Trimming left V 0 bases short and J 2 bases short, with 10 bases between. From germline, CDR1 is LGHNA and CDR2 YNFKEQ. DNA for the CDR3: TGTGCCAGCAGCCAAGAACGAGGCGGGAACTATGGCTACACCTTC. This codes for CASSQERGGNYGYTF.

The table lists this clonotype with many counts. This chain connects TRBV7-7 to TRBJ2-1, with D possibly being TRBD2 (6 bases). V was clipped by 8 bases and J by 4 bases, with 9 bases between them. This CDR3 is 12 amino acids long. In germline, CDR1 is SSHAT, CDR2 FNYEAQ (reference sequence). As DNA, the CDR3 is TGTGCCAGCTCGGGAGCTTACAATGAGCAGTTCTTC. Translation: CASSGAYNEQFF.